These 4 T cell receptor beta chains share one sample of origin, sequenced in a study of shared clonotypes between healthy human individuals. Libraries were prepared by immunoSEQ multiplex PCR; TCRdb keeps only in-frame clonotypes and omits some of them. Of millions of clones in the sample, 90% to 95% were seen once. The sample consisted of naive CD4+ T cells from PBMCs. The subset was: CD45RA+ positively selected. The receptors originated from a man in his late teens or twenties in good health. Some clones in this sample may be carry-over from other donors' samples.

The J gene is TRBJ2-4, the V gene TRBV25-1, with D perhaps TRBD2 (5 bases). In germline, CDR1 is MGHDK, CDR2 SYGVNS. V shed 8 bases and J shed 7 bases, with 21 bases lying between them. This CDR3 has 15 residues. CDR3 DNA sequence: TGTGCCAGCCTAGGGCCAGCGCCCTCGGGGAACATTCAGTACTTC. Translating it yields CASLGPAPSGNIQYF. Complete variable domain (other parts from reference TRBV25-1 and TRBJ2-4): EADIYQTPRYLVIGTGKKITLECSQTMGHDKMYWYQQDPGMELHLIHYSYGVNSTEKGDLSSESTVSRIRTEHFPLTLESARPSHTSQYLCASLGPAPSGNIQYFGAGTRLSVL.

The chain couples TRBV2 to TRBJ1-4; 12 nucleotides match TRBD1. This CDR3 has 15 residues. The germline CDR1 and CDR2 sequences are SNHLY and FYNNEI. The V and J ends lost 6 bases and 4 bases, in that order; junction bases with no gene match: 3. CDR3 nucleotides: TGTGCCAGCAGCCGGGACAGGGGGCGTAATGAAAAACTGTTTTTT. Protein product: CASSRDRGRNEKLFF.

This chain's CDR3 is CASSTWDRAATEAFF. The DNA of the CDR3 is TGTGCCAGCAGCACATGGGACAGGGCGGCCACTGAAGCTTTCTTT. This chain joins TRBV5-6 and TRBJ1-1; TRBD1 matches 9 bases. CDR1 and CDR2 from the germline V gene are SGHDT and YYEEEE. The CDR3 is 15 amino acids. With V trimmed by 4 bases and J by 4 bases, 8 bases remained unmatched.

The chain couples TRBV6-1 to TRBJ2-4; no clear D. The CDR3 consists of 15 residues. Germline V gives CDR1 MNHNS, CDR2 SASEGT. Deletions cut 7 bases from V and 0 bases from J, with 13 bases between. The CDR3 here is CASMDAQLAKNIQYF. The CDR3 DNA is TGTGCCAGCATGGACGCCCAGCTAGCCAAAAACATTCAGTACTTC.